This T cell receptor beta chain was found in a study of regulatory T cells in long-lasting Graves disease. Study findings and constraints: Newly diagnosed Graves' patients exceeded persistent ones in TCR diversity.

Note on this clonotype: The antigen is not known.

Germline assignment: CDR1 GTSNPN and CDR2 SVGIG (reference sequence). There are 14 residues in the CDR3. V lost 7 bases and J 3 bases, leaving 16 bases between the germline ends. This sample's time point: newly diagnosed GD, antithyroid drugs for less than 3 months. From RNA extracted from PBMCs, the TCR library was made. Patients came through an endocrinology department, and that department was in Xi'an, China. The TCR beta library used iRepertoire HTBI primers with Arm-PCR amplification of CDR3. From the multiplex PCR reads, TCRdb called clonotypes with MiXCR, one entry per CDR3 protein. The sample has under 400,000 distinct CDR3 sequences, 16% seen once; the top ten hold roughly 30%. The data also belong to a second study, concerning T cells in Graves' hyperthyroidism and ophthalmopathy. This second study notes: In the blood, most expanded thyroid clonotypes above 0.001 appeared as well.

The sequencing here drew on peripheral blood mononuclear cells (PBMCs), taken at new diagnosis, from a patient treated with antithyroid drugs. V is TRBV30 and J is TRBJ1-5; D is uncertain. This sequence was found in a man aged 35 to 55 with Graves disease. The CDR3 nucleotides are TGTGCCTCGATACGCCCTGCTTCCAATCAGCCCCAGCATTTT. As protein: CASIRPASNQPQHF.